Included here is one T cell receptor beta chain sequence, with context. The antigen is unknown. Eligibility required adulthood, ileal or ileocolonic Crohn's disease and indicated ileocolonic resection. Produced via immunoSEQ multiplex PCR; TCRdb's table is partial and in-frame only. Among roughly 15,000 clones, roughly three fifths were seen once, and the ten largest hold roughly 6.3%. This sample was taken from a study of T cell repertoires in ileal Crohn's disease. Germline V gene data show CDR1 as LNHDA and CDR2 as SQIVND (reference sequence). This CDR3 has 15 residues. The junction had 5 bases not matched to a gene; V was cut back by 5 bases and J by 3 bases. Study results and caveats: Clonality above 26.8% at surgery always came with endoscopic recurrence. Compared with CD4 T cells, sorted CD8 cells carried more expanded clones.

The receptor was derived from an adult with Crohn's disease. Sequenced sample: ileal tissue. J is TRBJ2-2 and V is TRBV19, with 8 bases aligning to TRBD2. The CDR3 sequence: CASSPKREYTGELFF. The DNA of the CDR3 is TGTGCCAGTAGTCCAAAGCGGGAGTACACCGGGGAGCTGTTTTTT. Variable domain in full (rest from reference TRBV19 and TRBJ2-2): DGGITQSPKYLFRKEGQNVTLSCEQNLNHDAMYWYRQDPGQGLRLIYYSQIVNDFQKGDIAEGYSVSREKKESFPLTVTSAQKNPTAFYLCASSPKREYTGELFFGEGSRLTVL.